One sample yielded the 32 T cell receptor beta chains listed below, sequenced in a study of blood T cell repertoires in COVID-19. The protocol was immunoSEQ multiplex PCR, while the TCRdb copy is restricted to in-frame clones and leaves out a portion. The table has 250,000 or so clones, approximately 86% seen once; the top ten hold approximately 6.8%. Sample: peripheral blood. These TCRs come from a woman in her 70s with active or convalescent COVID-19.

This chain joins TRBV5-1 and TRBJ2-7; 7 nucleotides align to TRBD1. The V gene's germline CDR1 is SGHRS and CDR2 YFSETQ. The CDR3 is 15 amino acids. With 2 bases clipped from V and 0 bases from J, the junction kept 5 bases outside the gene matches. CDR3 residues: CASSFTGDPSYEQYF. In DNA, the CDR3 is TGCGCCAGCAGCTTTACAGGGGACCCCTCCTACGAGCAGTACTTC.

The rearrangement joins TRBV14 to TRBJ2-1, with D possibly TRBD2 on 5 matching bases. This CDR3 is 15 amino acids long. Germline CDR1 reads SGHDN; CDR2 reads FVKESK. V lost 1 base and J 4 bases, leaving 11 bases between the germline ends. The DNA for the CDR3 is TGTGCCAGCAGCCAAGCGGGGATATCGTACAATGAGCAGTTCTTC. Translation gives CASSQAGISYNEQFF.

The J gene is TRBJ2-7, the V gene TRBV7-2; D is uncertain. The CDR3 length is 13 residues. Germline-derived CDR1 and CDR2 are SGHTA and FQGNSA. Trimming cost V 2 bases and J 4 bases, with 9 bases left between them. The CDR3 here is CASSLNAPYEQYF. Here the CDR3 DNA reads TGTGCCAGCAGCTTAAATGCGCCTTACGAGCAGTACTTC.

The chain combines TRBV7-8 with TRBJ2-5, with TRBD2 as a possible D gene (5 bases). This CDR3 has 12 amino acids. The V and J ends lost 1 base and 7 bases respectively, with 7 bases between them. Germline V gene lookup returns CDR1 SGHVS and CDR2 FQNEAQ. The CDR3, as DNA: TGTGCCAGCAGCTTAGTTGCGGGGACCCAGTACTTC. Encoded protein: CASSLVAGTQYF.

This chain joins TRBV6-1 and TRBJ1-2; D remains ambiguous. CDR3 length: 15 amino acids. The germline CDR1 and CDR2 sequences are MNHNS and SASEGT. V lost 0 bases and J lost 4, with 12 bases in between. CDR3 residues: CASSEAHQAFYGYTF. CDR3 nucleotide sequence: TGTGCCAGCAGTGAAGCGCATCAGGCTTTCTATGGCTACACCTTC.

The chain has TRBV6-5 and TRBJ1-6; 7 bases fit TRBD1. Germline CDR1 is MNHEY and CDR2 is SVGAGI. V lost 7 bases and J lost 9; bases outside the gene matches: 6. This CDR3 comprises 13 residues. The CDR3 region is CASNLDRLSPLHF. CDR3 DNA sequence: TGTGCCAGCAATCTGGACAGGCTTTCACCCCTCCACTTT.

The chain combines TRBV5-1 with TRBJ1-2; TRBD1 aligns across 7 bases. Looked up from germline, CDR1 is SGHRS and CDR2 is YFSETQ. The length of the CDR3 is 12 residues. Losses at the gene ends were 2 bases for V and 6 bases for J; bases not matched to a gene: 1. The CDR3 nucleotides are TGCGCCAGCAGCTTCGGGACAGATGGCTACACCTTC. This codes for CASSFGTDGYTF.

The CDR3 DNA reads TGTGCCAGCAGCTTAGCGGGGAGTCAGACCCAGTACTTC. This encodes CASSLAGSQTQYF. The gene calls are TRBV7-6 and TRBJ2-5; tentative D call: TRBD2 (5 bases). The CDR3 totals 13 residues. V was shortened by 0 bases and J by 6 bases, with 8 bases between the two germline ends. CDR1 is SGHVS and CDR2 is FNYEAQ in the germline V gene. The full variable domain, rest sourced from reference TRBV7-6 and TRBJ2-5, is GAGVSQSPRYKVTKRGQDVALRCDPISGHVSLYWYRQALGQGPEFLTYFNYEAQQDKSGLPNDRFSAERPEGSISTLTIQRTEQRDSAMYRCASSLAGSQTQYFGPGTRLLVL.

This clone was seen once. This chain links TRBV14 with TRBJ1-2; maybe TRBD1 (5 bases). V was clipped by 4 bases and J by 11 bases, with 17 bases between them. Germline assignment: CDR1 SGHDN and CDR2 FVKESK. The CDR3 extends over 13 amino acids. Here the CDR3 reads CASSPTGSSGYTF. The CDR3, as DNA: TGTGCCAGCAGCCCCACAGGTTCAAGTGGGTACACCTTC.

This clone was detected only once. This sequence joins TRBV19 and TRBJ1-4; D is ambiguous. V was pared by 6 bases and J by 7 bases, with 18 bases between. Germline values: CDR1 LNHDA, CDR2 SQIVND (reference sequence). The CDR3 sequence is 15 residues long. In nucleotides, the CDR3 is TGTGCCAGTAGGCCGGCGGGGTTAGACGGTGAAAAACTGTTTTTT. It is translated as CASRPAGLDGEKLFF.

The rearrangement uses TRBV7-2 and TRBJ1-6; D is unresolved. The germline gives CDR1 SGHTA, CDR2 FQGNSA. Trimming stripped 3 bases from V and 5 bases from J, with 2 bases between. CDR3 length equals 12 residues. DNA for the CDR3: TGTGCCAGCAGCTTCAATAATTCACCCCTCCACTTT. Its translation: CASSFNNSPLHF.

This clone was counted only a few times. CDR3 sequence: CASSLRQGSGTEAFF. Written as DNA, the CDR3 is TGTGCCAGCAGCTTAAGACAGGGATCGGGCACTGAAGCTTTCTTT. The J gene is TRBJ1-1, the V gene TRBV7-3; 7 bases are shared with TRBD1. Germline lookup yields CDR1 SGHTA and CDR2 FQGTGA. The CDR3 is made up of 15 amino acids. The V segment lost 1 base and the J segment 4 bases; nucleotides outside the gene matches: 6.

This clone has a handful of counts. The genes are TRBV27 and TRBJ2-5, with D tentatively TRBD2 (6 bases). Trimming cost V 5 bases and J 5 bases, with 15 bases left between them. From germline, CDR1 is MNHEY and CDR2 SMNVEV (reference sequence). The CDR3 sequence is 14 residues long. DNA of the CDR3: TGTGCCAGCAGTCCCCGAGGAGGGAGGGAGACCCAGTACTTC. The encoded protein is CASSPRGGRETQYF.

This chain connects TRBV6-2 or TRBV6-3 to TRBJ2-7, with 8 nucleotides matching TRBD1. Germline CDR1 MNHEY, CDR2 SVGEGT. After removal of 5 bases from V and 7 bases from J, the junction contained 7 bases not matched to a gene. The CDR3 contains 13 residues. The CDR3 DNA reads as TGTGCCAGCAGTGCAACAGGGGGTTGGGAGCAGTACTTC. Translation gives CASSATGGWEQYF.

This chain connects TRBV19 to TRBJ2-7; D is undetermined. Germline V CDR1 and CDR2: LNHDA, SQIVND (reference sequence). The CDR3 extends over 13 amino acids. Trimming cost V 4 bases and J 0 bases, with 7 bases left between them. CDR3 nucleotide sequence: TGTGCCAGTAGTAGTCCCTTCTCCTACGAGCAGTACTTC. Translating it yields CASSSPFSYEQYF.

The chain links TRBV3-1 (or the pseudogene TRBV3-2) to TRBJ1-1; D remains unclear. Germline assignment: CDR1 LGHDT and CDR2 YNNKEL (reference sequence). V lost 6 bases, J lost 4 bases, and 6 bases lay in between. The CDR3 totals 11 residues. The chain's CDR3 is CASREGTEAFF. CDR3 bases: TGTGCCAGCAGGGAGGGCACTGAAGCTTTCTTT.

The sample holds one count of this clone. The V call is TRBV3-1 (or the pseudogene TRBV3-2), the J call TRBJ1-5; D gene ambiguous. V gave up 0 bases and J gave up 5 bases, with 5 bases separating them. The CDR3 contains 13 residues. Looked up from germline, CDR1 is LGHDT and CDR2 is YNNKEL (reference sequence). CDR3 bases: TGTGCCAGCAGCCAAGATCGGTATCAGCCCCAGCATTTT. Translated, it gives CASSQDRYQPQHF.

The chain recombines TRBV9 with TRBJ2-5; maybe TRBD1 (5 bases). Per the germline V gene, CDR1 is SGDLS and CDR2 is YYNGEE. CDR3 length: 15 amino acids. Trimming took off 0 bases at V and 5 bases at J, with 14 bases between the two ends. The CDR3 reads CASSVAPQGSETQYF. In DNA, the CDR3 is TGTGCCAGCAGCGTAGCCCCCCAGGGATCGGAGACCCAGTACTTC.

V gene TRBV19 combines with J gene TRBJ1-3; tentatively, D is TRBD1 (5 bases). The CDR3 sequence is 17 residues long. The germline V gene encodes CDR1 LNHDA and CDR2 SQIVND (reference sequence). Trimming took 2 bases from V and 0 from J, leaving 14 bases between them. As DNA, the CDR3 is TGTGCCAGTAGTATAAGGCCCGACAGTCTCTCTGGAAACACCATATATTTT. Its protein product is CASSIRPDSLSGNTIYF.

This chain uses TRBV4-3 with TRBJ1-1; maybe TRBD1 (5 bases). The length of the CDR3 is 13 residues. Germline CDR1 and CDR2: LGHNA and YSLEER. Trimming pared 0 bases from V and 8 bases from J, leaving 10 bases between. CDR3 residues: CASSQDWGGEAFF. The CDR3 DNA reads TGCGCCAGCAGCCAAGATTGGGGGGGGGAAGCTTTCTTT.

As DNA, the CDR3 is TGTGCCAGCCGGAACGGGGACATACCCTACAATGAGCAGTTCTTC. Translation: CASRNGDIPYNEQFF. The rearrangement links TRBV2 to TRBJ2-1; possible D gene TRBD1, 6 bases. V shed 8 bases and J shed 2 bases, with 16 bases lying between them. Germline CDR1 reads SNHLY; CDR2 reads FYNNEI. This CDR3 is built from 15 residues.

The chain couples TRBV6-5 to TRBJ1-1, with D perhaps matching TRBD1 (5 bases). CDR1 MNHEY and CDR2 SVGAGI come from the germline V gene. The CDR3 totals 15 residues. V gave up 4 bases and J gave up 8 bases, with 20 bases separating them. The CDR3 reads CASSSSGTLGGEAFF. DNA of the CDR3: TGTGCCAGCAGTTCTTCCGGGACCCTTGGAGGGGAAGCTTTCTTT.

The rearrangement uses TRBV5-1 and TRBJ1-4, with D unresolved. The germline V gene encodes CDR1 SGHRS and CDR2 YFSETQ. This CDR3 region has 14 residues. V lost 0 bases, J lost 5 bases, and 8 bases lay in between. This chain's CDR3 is CASSLERLNEKLFF. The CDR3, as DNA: TGCGCCAGCAGCTTGGAACGGTTGAATGAAAAACTGTTTTTT.

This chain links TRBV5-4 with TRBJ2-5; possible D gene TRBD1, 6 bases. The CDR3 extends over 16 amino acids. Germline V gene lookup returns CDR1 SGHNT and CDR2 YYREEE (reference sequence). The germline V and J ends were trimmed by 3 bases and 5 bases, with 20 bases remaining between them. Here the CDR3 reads CASSSKPTGIGETQYF. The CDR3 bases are TGTGCCAGCAGCTCTAAACCTACAGGGATAGGGGAGACCCAGTACTTC.

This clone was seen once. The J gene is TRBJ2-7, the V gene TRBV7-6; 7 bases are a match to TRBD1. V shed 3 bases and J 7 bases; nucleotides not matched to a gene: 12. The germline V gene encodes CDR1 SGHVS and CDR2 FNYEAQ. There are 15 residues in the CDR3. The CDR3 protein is CASSLGQLPSGEQYF. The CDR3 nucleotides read TGTGCCAGCAGCTTGGGACAGCTCCCCTCGGGAGAGCAGTACTTC.

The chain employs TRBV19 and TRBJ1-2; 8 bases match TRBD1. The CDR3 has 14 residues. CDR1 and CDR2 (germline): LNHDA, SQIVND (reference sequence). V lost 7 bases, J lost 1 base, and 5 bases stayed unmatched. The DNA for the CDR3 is TGTGCCAGTACCCACAGGGGGAGTAACTATGGCTACACCTTC. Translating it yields CASTHRGSNYGYTF.

The CDR3: CASSENVGLGGYTF. As DNA, the CDR3 is TGTGCCAGCAGTGAAAATGTGGGGCTCGGGGGCTACACCTTC. The rearrangement links TRBV6-1 to TRBJ1-2, with D perhaps matching TRBD1 (5 bases). Germline V gene data show CDR1 as MNHNS and CDR2 as SASEGT. Trimming pared 2 bases from V and 8 bases from J, leaving 15 bases between. CDR3 size: 14 residues.

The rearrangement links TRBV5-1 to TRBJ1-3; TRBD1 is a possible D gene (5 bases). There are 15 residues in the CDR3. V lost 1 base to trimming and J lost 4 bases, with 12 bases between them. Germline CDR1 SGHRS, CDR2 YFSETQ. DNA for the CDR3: TGCGCCAGCAGCTTGTCCGGGGGGTACGGAAACACCATATATTTT. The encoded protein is CASSLSGGYGNTIYF.

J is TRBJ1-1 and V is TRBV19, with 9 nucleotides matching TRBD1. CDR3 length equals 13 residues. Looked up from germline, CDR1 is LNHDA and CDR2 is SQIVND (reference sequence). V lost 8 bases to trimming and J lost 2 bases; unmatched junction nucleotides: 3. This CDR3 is CASLQGANTEAFF. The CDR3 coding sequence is TGTGCCAGTTTACAGGGGGCTAACACTGAAGCTTTCTTT.

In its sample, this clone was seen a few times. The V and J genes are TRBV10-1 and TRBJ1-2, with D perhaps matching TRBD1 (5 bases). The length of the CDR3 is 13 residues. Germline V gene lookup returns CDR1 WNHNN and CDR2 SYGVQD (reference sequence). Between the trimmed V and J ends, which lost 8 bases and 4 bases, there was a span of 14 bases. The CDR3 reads CASPRRGFYGYTF. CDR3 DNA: TGCGCCAGCCCCCGTAGGGGCTTCTATGGCTACACCTTC.

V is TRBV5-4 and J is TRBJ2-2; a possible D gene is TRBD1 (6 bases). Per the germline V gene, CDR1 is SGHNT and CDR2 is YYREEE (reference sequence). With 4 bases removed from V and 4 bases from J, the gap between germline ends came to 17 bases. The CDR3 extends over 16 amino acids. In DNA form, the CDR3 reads TGTGCCAGCAGCCCTCGGGCTGGGGGCGTCACCGGGGAGCTGTTTTTT. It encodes CASSPRAGGVTGELFF.

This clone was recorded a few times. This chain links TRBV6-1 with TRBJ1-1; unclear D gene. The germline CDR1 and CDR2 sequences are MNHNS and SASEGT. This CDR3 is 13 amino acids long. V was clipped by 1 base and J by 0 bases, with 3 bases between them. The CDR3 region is CASSEGLNTEAFF. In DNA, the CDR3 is TGTGCCAGCAGTGAAGGGCTGAACACTGAAGCTTTCTTT.